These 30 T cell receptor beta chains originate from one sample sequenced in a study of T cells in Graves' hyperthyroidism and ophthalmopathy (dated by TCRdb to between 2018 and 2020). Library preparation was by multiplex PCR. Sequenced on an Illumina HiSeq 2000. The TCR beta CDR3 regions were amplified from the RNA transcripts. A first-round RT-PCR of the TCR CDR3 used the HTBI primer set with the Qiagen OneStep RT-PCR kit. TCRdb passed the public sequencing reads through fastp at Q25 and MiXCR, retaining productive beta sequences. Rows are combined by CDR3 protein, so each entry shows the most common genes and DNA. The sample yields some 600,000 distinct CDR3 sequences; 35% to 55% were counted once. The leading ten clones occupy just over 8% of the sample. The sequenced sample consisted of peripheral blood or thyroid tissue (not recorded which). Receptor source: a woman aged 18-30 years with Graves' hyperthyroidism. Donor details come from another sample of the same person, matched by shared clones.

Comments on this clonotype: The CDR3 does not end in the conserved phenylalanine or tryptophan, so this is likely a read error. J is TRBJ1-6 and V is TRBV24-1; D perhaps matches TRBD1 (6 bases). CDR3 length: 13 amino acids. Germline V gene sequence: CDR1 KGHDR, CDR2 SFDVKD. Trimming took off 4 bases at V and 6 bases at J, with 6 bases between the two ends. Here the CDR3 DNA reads TGTGCCACCAGTGACAGGGGTAATTCACCCCTCCACTCT. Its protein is CATSDRGNSPLHS.

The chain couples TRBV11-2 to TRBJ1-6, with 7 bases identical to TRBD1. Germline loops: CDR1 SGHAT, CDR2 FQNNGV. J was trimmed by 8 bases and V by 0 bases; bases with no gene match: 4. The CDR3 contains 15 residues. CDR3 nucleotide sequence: TGTGCCAGCAGCTTAGAGCCAGGGGGGTATTCACCCCTCCACTTT. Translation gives CASSLEPGGYSPLHF.

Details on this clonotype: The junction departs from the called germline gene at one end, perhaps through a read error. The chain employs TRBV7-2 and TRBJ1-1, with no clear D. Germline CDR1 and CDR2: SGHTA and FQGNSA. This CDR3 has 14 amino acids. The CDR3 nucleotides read TGTGCCAGCAACTTAGTCGGTATGAACACTGAAGCTTTCTTT. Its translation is CASNLVGMNTEAFF.

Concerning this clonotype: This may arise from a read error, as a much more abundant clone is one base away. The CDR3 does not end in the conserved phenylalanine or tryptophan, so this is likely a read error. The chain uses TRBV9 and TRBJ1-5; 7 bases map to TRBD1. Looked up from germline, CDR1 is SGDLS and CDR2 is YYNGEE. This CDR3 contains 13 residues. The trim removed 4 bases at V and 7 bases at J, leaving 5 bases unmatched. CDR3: CASSYRGSQPQHL. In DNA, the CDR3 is TGTGCCAGCAGCTACAGGGGTTCGCAGCCCCAGCATCTT.

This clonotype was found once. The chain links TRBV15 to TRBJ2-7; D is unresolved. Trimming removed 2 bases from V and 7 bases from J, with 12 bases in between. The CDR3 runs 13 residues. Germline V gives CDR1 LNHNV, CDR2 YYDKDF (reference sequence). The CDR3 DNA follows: TGTGCCACCAGCAGAATAGAAGTCAATGAGCAGTACTTC. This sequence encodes CATSRIEVNEQYF.

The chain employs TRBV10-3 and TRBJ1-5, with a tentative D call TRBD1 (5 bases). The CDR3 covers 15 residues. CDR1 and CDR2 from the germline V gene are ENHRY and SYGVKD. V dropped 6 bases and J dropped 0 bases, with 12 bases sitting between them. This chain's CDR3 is CAIRPRQISNQPQHF. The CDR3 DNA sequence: TGTGCCATCAGACCGAGACAGATTAGCAATCAGCCCCAGCATTTT.

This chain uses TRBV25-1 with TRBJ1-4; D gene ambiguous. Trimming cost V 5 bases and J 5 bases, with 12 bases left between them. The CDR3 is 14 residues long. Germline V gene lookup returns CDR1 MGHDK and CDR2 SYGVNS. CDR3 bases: TGTGCCAGCAGTAGGGCGGGCGAAAATGAAAAACTGTTTTTT. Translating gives CASSRAGENEKLFF.

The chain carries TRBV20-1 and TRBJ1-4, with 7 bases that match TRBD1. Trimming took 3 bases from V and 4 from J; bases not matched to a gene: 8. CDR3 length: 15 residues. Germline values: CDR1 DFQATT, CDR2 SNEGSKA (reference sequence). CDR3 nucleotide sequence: TGCAGTGCTAGGGCCCAGGGGGATCTTAATGAAAAACTGTTTTTT. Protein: CSARAQGDLNEKLFF.

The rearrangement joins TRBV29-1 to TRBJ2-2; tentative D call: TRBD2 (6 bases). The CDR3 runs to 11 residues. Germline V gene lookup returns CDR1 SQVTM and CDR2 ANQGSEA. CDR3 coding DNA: TGCAGTGAGGAGGGCACCGGGGAGCTGTTTTTT. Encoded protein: CSEEGTGELFF.

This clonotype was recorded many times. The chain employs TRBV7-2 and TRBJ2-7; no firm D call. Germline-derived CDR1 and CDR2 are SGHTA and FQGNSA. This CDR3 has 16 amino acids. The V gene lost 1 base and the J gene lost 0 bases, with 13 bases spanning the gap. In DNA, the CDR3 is TGTGCCAGCAGCTTAGTGGTTAGTTCCGGCTCCTACGAGCAGTACTTC. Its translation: CASSLVVSSGSYEQYF.

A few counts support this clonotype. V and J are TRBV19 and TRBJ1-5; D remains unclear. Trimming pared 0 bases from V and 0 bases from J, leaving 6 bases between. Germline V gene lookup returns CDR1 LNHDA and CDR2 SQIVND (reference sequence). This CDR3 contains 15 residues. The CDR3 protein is CASSIEHFSNQPQHF. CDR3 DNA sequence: TGTGCCAGTAGTATAGAACATTTTAGCAATCAGCCCCAGCATTTT.

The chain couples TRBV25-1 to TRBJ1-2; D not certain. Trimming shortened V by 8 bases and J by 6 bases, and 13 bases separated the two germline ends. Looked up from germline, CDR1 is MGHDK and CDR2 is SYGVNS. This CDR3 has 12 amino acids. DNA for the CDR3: TGTGCCAGCGCTGGGCCAACTCATGGCTACACCTTC. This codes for CASAGPTHGYTF.

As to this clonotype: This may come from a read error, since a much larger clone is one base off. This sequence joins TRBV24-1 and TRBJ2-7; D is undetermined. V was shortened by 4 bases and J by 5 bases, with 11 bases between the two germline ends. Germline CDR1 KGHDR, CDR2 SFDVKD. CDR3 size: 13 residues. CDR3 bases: TGTGCCACCAGTGACTCGGATGCGGACGAGCAGTACTTC. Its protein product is CATSDSDADEQYF.

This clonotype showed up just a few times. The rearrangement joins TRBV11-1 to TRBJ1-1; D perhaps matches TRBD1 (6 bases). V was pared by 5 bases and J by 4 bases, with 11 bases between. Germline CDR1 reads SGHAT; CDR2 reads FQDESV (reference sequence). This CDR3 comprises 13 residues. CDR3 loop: CASSRGTTTEAFF. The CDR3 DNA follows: TGTGCCAGCAGCCGCGGGACAACCACTGAAGCTTTCTTT.

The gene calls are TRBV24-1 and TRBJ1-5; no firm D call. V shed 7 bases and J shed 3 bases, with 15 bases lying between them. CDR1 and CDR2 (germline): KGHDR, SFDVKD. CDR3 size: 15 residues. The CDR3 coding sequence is TGTGCCACCAGCAACGAGGCGGAGTCCAATCAGCCCCAGCATTTT. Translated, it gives CATSNEAESNQPQHF.

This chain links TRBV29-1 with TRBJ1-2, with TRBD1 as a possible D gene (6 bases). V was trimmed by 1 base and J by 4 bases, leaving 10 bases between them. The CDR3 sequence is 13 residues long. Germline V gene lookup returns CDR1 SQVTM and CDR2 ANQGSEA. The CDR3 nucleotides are TGCAGCGTTGAAGCGACAGGATCCTATGGCTACACCTTC. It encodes CSVEATGSYGYTF. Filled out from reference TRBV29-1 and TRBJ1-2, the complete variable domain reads SAVISQKPSRDICQRGTSLTIQCQVDSQVTMMFWYRQQPGQSLTLIATANQGSEATYESGFVIDKFPISRPNLTFSTLTVSNMSPEDSSIYLCSVEATGSYGYTFGSGTRLTVV.

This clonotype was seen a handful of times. For the CDR3, the DNA is TGTGCCAGTAGTATTCTCCTCAACAGGGGACGAAACACCATATATTTT. This sequence encodes CASSILLNRGRNTIYF. The rearrangement joins TRBV19 to TRBJ1-3; 7 nucleotides line up with TRBD1. This CDR3 has 16 residues. After removal of 3 bases from V and 5 bases from J, the junction contained 10 bases not matched to a gene. Germline loops: CDR1 LNHDA, CDR2 SQIVND (reference sequence).

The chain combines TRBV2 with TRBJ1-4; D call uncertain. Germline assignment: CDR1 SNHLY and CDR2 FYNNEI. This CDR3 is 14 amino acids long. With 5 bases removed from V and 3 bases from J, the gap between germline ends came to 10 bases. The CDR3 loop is CASSYSNPNEKLFF. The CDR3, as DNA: TGTGCCAGCAGTTACTCGAATCCTAATGAAAAACTGTTTTTT.

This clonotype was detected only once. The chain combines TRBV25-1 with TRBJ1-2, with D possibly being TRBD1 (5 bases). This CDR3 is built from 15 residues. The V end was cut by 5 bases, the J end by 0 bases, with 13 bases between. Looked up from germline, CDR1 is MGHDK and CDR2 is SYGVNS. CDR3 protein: CASSYSGTPNYGYTF. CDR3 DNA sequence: TGTGCCAGCAGTTACTCAGGGACCCCTAACTATGGCTACACCTTC.

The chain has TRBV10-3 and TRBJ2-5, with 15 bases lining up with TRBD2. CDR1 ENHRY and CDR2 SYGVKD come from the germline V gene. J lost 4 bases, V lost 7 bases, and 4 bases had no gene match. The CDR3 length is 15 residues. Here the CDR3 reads CAITPGLAGGETQYF. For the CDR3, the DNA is TGTGCCATCACCCCGGGACTAGCGGGAGGAGAGACCCAGTACTTC.

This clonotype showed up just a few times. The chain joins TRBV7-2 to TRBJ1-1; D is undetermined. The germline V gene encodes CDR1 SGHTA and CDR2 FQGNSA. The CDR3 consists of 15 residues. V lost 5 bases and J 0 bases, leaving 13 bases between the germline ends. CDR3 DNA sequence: TGTGCCAGCAGCCCCCAGCCAGCCCTGAACACTGAAGCTTTCTTT. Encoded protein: CASSPQPALNTEAFF.

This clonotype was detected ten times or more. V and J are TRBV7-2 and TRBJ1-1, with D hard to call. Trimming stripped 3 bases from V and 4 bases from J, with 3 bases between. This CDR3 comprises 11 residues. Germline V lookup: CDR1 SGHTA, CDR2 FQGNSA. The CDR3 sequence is CASSFSTEAFF. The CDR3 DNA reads TGTGCCAGCAGCTTTTCCACTGAAGCTTTCTTT.

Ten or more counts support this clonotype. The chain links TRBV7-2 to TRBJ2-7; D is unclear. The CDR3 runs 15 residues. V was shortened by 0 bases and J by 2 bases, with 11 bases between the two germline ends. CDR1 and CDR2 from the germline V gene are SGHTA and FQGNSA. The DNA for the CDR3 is TGTGCCAGCAGCTTAGCTTTCGACCTCGCCTACGAGCAGTACTTC. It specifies CASSLAFDLAYEQYF. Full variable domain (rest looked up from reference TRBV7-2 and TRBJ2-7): GAGVSQSPSNKVTEKGKDVELRCDPISGHTALYWYRQSLGQGLEFLIYFQGNSAPDKSGLPSDRFSAERTGGSVSTLTIQRTQQEDSAVYLCASSLAFDLAYEQYFGPGTRLTVT.

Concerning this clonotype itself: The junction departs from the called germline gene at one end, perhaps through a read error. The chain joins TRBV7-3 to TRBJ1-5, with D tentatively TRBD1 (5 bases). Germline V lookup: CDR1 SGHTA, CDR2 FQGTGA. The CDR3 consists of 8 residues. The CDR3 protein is CASSLGQF. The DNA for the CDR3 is TGTGCCAGCAGCTTGGGGCAGTTT.

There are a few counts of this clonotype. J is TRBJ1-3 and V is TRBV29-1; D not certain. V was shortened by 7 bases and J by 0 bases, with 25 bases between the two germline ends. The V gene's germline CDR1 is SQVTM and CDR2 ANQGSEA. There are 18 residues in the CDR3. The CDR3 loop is CSAAGFTFQPSSGNTIYF. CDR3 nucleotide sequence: TGCAGCGCCGCCGGATTCACATTTCAACCCTCCTCTGGAAACACCATATATTTT.

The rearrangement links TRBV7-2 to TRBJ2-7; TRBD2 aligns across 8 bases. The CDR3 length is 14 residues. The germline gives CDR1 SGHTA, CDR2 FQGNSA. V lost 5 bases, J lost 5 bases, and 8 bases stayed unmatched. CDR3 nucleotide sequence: TGTGCCAGCAGCCCAGGGGCGGGAGGCCACGAGCAGTACTTC. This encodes CASSPGAGGHEQYF.

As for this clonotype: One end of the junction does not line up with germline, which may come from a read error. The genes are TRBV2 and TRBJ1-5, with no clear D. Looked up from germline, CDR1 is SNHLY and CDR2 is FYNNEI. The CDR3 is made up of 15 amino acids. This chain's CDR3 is CTSSLSQLSNQPQHF. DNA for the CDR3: TGTACCAGCAGTCTAAGCCAGCTTAGCAATCAGCCCCAGCATTTT.

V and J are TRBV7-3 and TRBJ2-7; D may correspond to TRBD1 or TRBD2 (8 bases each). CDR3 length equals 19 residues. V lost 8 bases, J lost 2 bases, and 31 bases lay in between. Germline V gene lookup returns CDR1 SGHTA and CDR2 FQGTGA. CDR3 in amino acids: CASSPRTGLRLAQTYEQYF. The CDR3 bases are TGTGCCAGCTCACCACGGACAGGGCTGAGACTAGCGCAAACCTACGAGCAGTACTTC.

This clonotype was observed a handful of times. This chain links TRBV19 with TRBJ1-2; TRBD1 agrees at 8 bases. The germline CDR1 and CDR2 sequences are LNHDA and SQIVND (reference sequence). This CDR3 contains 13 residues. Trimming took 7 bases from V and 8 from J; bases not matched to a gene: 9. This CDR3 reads CASTPRGRRGYTF. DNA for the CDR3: TGTGCCAGTACTCCCAGGGGGCGTCGAGGCTACACCTTC. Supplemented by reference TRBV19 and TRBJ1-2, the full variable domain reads DGGITQSPKYLFRKEGQNVTLSCEQNLNHDAMYWYRQDPGQGLRLIYYSQIVNDFQKGDIAEGYSVSREKKESFPLTVTSAQKNPTAFYLCASTPRGRRGYTFGSGTRLTVV.

CDR3 in DNA: TGCAGCGGGGGGACTGCTGAAGCTTTCTTT. This encodes CSGGTAEAFF. V gene TRBV29-1 combines with J gene TRBJ1-1; D is possibly TRBD1 (5 bases). The CDR3 is 10 amino acids. Germline CDR1 is SQVTM and CDR2 is ANQGSEA. The V gene lost 7 bases and the J gene lost 6 bases, with 9 bases spanning the gap. Complete variable domain (other parts from reference TRBV29-1 and TRBJ1-1): SAVISQKPSRDICQRGTSLTIQCQVDSQVTMMFWYRQQPGQSLTLIATANQGSEATYESGFVIDKFPISRPNLTFSTLTVSNMSPEDSSIYLCSGGTAEAFFGQGTRLTVV.